These 10 T cell receptor beta chains were all obtained from the same sample, sequenced in a study of cytomegalovirus exposure and HLA in healthy donors. Generated by immunoSEQ multiplex PCR, the TCRdb table keeps only in-frame clones and is missing some. The sample consists of about 260,000 clones, about nine tenths of them appearing once. The sample taken for sequencing was PBMCs. These receptors were taken from a woman between 25 and 40 years old in good health and CMV-seronegative.

This clone appeared a few times. J is TRBJ1-2 and V is TRBV2, with D possibly TRBD1 on 6 matching bases. The V gene's germline CDR1 is SNHLY and CDR2 FYNNEI. V gave up 3 bases and J gave up 8 bases, with 10 bases separating them. The CDR3 extends over 12 amino acids. The CDR3 DNA reads as TGTGCCAGCAGTGAGTACGGGACAGGCTACACCTTC. This translates into CASSEYGTGYTF.

The chain employs TRBV7-6 and TRBJ1-5; 7 bases agree with TRBD1. V was clipped by 1 base and J by 6 bases; unmatched bases: 3. CDR1 and CDR2 from the germline V gene are SGHVS and FNYEAQ. CDR3 size: 14 residues. CDR3 loop: CASSLGQGGQPQHF. The DNA for the CDR3 is TGTGCCAGCAGCTTAGGACAGGGCGGTCAGCCCCAGCATTTT. Full variable domain (rest looked up from reference TRBV7-6 and TRBJ1-5): GAGVSQSPRYKVTKRGQDVALRCDPISGHVSLYWYRQALGQGPEFLTYFNYEAQQDKSGLPNDRFSAERPEGSISTLTIQRTEQRDSAMYRCASSLGQGGQPQHFGDGTRLSIL.

J is TRBJ2-7 and V is TRBV28; D call uncertain. Germline CDR1 reads MDHEN; CDR2 reads SYDVKM. The ends were cut back, 4 bases at V and 0 bases at J, with 7 bases in the middle. The CDR3 loop spans 13 amino acids. Here the CDR3 reads CASSSPSSYEQYF. CDR3 in DNA: TGTGCCAGCAGTTCCCCCAGCTCCTACGAGCAGTACTTC. Complete variable domain (other parts from reference TRBV28 and TRBJ2-7): DVKVTQSSRYLVKRTGEKVFLECVQDMDHENMFWYRQDPGLGLRLIYFSYDVKMKEKGDIPEGYSVSREKKERFSLILESASTNQTSMYLCASSSPSSYEQYFGPGTRLTVT.

The rearrangement joins TRBV25-1 to TRBJ1-2, with D uncertain. V lost 9 bases, J lost 0 bases, and 17 bases lay in between. The CDR3 is 15 amino acids. CDR1 and CDR2 (germline): MGHDK, SYGVNS. CDR3 sequence reads: CARPGPGPPNYGYTF. The CDR3 DNA sequence: TGTGCCAGGCCGGGCCCCGGGCCCCCTAACTATGGCTACACCTTC.

This clone has a single count. The chain employs TRBV7-9 and TRBJ2-5; D remains ambiguous. Deletions cut 5 bases from V and 2 bases from J, with 12 bases between. The CDR3 runs 14 residues. Germline CDR1 SEHNR, CDR2 FQNEAQ (reference sequence). CDR3 DNA sequence: TGTGCCAGCAGCATCATGGACGGTCAAGAGACCCAGTACTTC. Protein: CASSIMDGQETQYF.

This clone was observed a few times. The rearrangement links TRBV28 to TRBJ2-2; D is unresolved. The CDR3 extends over 14 amino acids. Trimming cost V 3 bases and J 7 bases, with 12 bases left between them. Germline V gene data show CDR1 as MDHEN and CDR2 as SYDVKM. CDR3 sequence reads: CASSFTWPLGELFF. CDR3 DNA sequence: TGTGCCAGCAGTTTTACCTGGCCCCTCGGGGAGCTGTTTTTT.

The chain joins TRBV4-2 to TRBJ2-3; 10 bases agree with TRBD2. The CDR3 spans 18 residues. Trimming removed 0 bases from V and 0 bases from J; junction bases left unmatched: 6. Germline CDR1 is LGHNA and CDR2 is YNFKEQ. This CDR3 is CASSQELAGQASTDTQYF. CDR3 sequence (DNA): TGTGCCAGCAGCCAAGAACTAGCGGGGCAAGCTAGCACAGATACGCAGTATTTT.

V usage is TRBV28 and J usage is TRBJ2-5, with D possibly being TRBD1 or TRBD2 (5 bases each). The CDR3 runs to 15 residues. Germline CDR1 and CDR2: MDHEN and SYDVKM. V shed 2 bases and J shed 4 bases, with 14 bases lying between them. CDR3 in amino acids: CASSLHESGRETQYF. For the CDR3, the DNA is TGTGCCAGCAGTTTACATGAATCGGGACGAGAGACCCAGTACTTC.

This sequence joins TRBV29-1 and TRBJ1-4; D is possibly TRBD1 (6 bases). The CDR3 totals 11 residues. Per germline, CDR1 SQVTM and CDR2 ANQGSEA. The ends were cut back, 7 bases at V and 8 bases at J, with 11 bases in the middle. Written as DNA, the CDR3 is TGCAGCGCCCGCCAGGGGGAAAAACTGTTTTTT. It yields the protein CSARQGEKLFF. The full variable domain, its missing parts supplied by reference TRBV29-1 and TRBJ1-4, is SAVISQKPSRDICQRGTSLTIQCQVDSQVTMMFWYRQQPGQSLTLIATANQGSEATYESGFVIDKFPISRPNLTFSTLTVSNMSPEDSSIYLCSARQGEKLFFGSGTQLSVL.

The chain carries TRBV7-9 and TRBJ2-3; D not certain. With 0 bases removed from V and 8 bases from J, the gap between germline ends came to 6 bases. CDR1 is SEHNR, CDR2 FQNEAQ, per germline (reference sequence). This CDR3 has 12 amino acids. CDR3 region: CASSLAGLTQYF. DNA of the CDR3: TGTGCCAGCAGCTTAGCAGGCCTTACGCAGTATTTT. The complete variable domain, with remaining parts taken from reference TRBV7-9 and TRBJ2-3, reads DTGVSQNPRHKITKRGQNVTFRCDPISEHNRLYWYRQTLGQGPEFLTYFQNEAQLEKSRLLSDRFSAERPKGSFSTLEIQRTEQGDSAMYLCASSLAGLTQYFGPGTRLTVL.